This T cell receptor (beta chain) was captured by sequencing in a study of molecular identifiers for immune sequencing clone quantification. About the study: In replicates, RNA taken from approximately 20,000 or 98,000 naive CD8 cells was divided five ways, and four portions underwent sequencing.

The CDR3 covers 13 residues. Germline CDR1 is MNHEY and CDR2 is SMNVEV (reference sequence). With 6 bases removed from V and 5 bases from J, the gap between germline ends came to 13 bases. As to this clonotype: Just one base apart from a much larger clone, this may be a read error. The final CDR3 position lacks the conserved phenylalanine or tryptophan, pointing to a likely read error.

Using 10%, 30% or 50% RNA, naive CD8 libraries were derived from 20,000 to 1,000,000 sorted cells. Naive CD8 T cell sorting was performed on the CD8+CD4-CCR7+CD45RA+ phenotype. As previously described, bulk TCR libraries were made using listed TCR primers. In TCRdb, the PCR reads were re-called with MiXCR into one record per CDR3 protein. This table holds hundreds of thousands of distinct CDR3 sequences, around 25% found once. The sample consisted of naive CD8+ T cells from blood, with Jurkat cell RNA spiked in. The subset here: FACS-sorted CD8+CD4-CCR7+CD45RA+ naive T cells. The TCR originated in a human donor in good health. Some libraries in this study had Jurkat cell RNA spiked in. The J gene is TRBJ1-1, the V gene TRBV27; the D gene is possibly TRBD1 (6 bases). In DNA form, the CDR3 reads TGTGCCAGCAGATATACAGGGAAGACTGAAGCTTTCATT. This codes for CASRYTGKTEAFI.